Shown below are 26 T cell receptor beta chains from a single sample sequenced in a study of OX40 agonist ivuxolimab in advanced cancers. TCRdb's table, derived via immunoSEQ multiplex PCR, lists solely in-frame clones and lacks some. The sample lists about 62,000 clones, around 83% occurring once. Sequencing used CD4+ or CD8+ T cells sorted from blood, obtained in a trial of the OX40 agonist ivuxolimab. The origin of the receptors is an adult with an advanced solid tumor such as melanoma, head and neck, liver or kidney cancer.

The V call is TRBV9, the J call TRBJ1-2; 9 bases fit TRBD1. This CDR3 contains 16 residues. Germline assignment: CDR1 SGDLS and CDR2 YYNGEE. V was clipped by 2 bases and J by 2 bases; unmatched bases: 7. In DNA form, the CDR3 reads TGTGCCAGCAGCGTCTTCGACAGGGGGGGAAACTATGGCTACACCTTC. It is translated as CASSVFDRGGNYGYTF.

The chain is built from TRBV19 and TRBJ1-6; 10 bases match TRBD1. The germline CDR1 and CDR2 sequences are LNHDA and SQIVND (reference sequence). The CDR3 is 12 amino acids. Trimming cost V 10 bases and J 7 bases; bases outside gene matches: 1. The CDR3 sequence is CATGQGNSPLHF. The CDR3 nucleotides are TGTGCCACGGGACAGGGGAATTCACCCCTCCACTTT.

This chain uses TRBV19 with TRBJ1-1, with 7 bases identical to TRBD1. V lost 3 bases to trimming and J lost 6 bases; unmatched junction nucleotides: 7. This CDR3 is 14 amino acids long. The germline V gene encodes CDR1 LNHDA and CDR2 SQIVND (reference sequence). CDR3 amino acids: CASSIIGTVAEAFF. The CDR3 bases are TGTGCCAGTAGTATTATCGGGACAGTAGCTGAAGCTTTCTTT.

CDR3 loop: CASSDDQGGNEQFF. CDR3 bases: TGTGCCAGCAGTGACGATCAAGGAGGCAATGAGCAGTTCTTC. The chain links TRBV6-4 to TRBJ2-1, with a tentative D call TRBD2 (5 bases). The CDR3 length is 14 residues. The germline V gene has CDR1 MRHNA and CDR2 SNTAGT. The V end was cut by 2 bases, the J end by 6 bases, with 11 bases between.

This clone was picked up a small number of times. V and J are TRBV7-6 and TRBJ1-4; D not resolved. The CDR3 runs 15 residues. Trimming took off 6 bases at V and 7 bases at J, with 18 bases between the two ends. Germline values: CDR1 SGHVS, CDR2 FNYEAQ. The chain's CDR3 is CASSDEGAGREKLFF. CDR3 DNA: TGTGCCAGCAGTGATGAGGGCGCAGGTCGTGAAAAACTGTTTTTT.

The chain has TRBV6-1 and TRBJ1-5; 8 bases fit TRBD1. CDR3 size: 15 residues. Looked up from germline, CDR1 is MNHNS and CDR2 is SASEGT. V shed 8 bases and J 7 bases; nucleotides not matched to a gene: 13. The CDR3 here is CASLLGAAGGQPQHF. The CDR3 DNA reads TGTGCCAGCCTCCTGGGTGCCGCAGGGGGCCAGCCCCAGCATTTT.

This rearrangement joins TRBV7-9 to TRBJ2-7; no definite D call. The CDR3 is 13 residues long. Germline CDR1 is SEHNR and CDR2 is FQNEAQ (reference sequence). Trimming took 3 bases from V and 6 from J, leaving 12 bases between them. The CDR3 coding sequence is TGTGCCAGCAGCTTGCTAAGGAGCGCCGAGCAGTACTTC. This codes for CASSLLRSAEQYF.

V is TRBV4-3 and J is TRBJ1-2; D is undetermined. V was cut by 1 base and J by 4 bases, with 10 bases left in between. The CDR3 extends over 14 amino acids. CDR1 and CDR2 from the germline V gene are LGHNA and YSLEER. The CDR3, as DNA: TGCGCCAGCAGCCAAGGGGCAGATTTCTATGGCTACACCTTC. Protein sequence: CASSQGADFYGYTF.

The rearrangement joins TRBV11-3 to TRBJ2-3; D uncertain. V gave up 1 base and J gave up 4 bases, with 9 bases separating them. There are 14 residues in the CDR3. CDR1 and CDR2 from the germline V gene are SGHNT and YENEEA. Written as DNA, the CDR3 is TGTGCCAGCAGCTTAGTCCCCCCCCCAGATACGCAGTATTTT. Translation: CASSLVPPPDTQYF.

V and J are TRBV9 and TRBJ1-2, with TRBD1 as a possible D gene (5 bases). Germline V CDR1 and CDR2: SGDLS, YYNGEE. V dropped 3 bases and J dropped 2 bases, with 17 bases sitting between them. The CDR3 is 16 amino acids. Written as DNA, the CDR3 is TGTGCCAGCAGCGGGGGTCGACAGTTACGAAACTATGGCTACACCTTC. Translation gives CASSGGRQLRNYGYTF.

The V call is TRBV10-3, the J call TRBJ2-2; TRBD1 is a possible D gene (6 bases). This CDR3 has 16 residues. Trimming removed 1 base at V and 7 bases at J, with 16 bases between. The germline V gene encodes CDR1 ENHRY and CDR2 SYGVKD. CDR3 region: CAISELSLGAGGELFF. CDR3 DNA: TGTGCCATCAGTGAGTTGTCGTTGGGGGCCGGCGGGGAGCTGTTTTTT.

The chain links TRBV4-1 to TRBJ1-5; no firm D call. Germline assignment: CDR1 MGHRA and CDR2 YSYEKL. The germline V and J ends were trimmed by 0 bases and 6 bases, with 6 bases remaining between them. This CDR3 region has 13 residues. DNA of the CDR3: TGCGCCAGCAGCCAAGATACTGGTCAGCCCCAGCATTTT. Protein: CASSQDTGQPQHF.

A few counts support this clone. The V gene is TRBV2, the J gene TRBJ1-4; D is unresolved. Germline assignment: CDR1 SNHLY and CDR2 FYNNEI. Trimming took 6 bases from V and 0 from J, leaving 11 bases between them. The CDR3 consists of 15 residues. The CDR3 nucleotides are TGTGCCAGCAGCCCCATGTGGGCAACTAATGAAAAACTGTTTTTT. Amino acid sequence: CASSPMWATNEKLFF.

This clone was detected once. V is TRBV5-1 and J is TRBJ2-3, with 7 bases matching TRBD1. V lost 4 bases to trimming and J lost 4 bases; unmatched junction nucleotides: 6. Germline CDR1 and CDR2: SGHRS and YFSETQ. CDR3 length: 14 amino acids. For the CDR3, the DNA is TGCGCCAGCAGCCAAGACAGGGTCCCAGATACGCAGTATTTT. It codes for CASSQDRVPDTQYF. Filled out from reference TRBV5-1 and TRBJ2-3, the complete variable domain reads KAGVTQTPRYLIKTRGQQVTLSCSPISGHRSVSWYQQTPGQGLQFLFEYFSETQRNKGNFPGRFSGRQFSNSRSEMNVSTLELGDSALYLCASSQDRVPDTQYFGPGTRLTVL.

V and J are TRBV4-2 and TRBJ2-1; the D gene is possibly TRBD1 (7 bases). The length of the CDR3 is 16 residues. The V end was cut by 7 bases, the J end by 7 bases, with 23 bases between. The germline CDR1 and CDR2 sequences are LGHNA and YNFKEQ. The CDR3 loop reads CASNVRGTDPGNEQFF. CDR3 DNA sequence: TGTGCCAGCAACGTTCGGGGGACAGACCCTGGAAATGAGCAGTTCTTC.

J is TRBJ1-2 and V is TRBV5-4, with D maybe TRBD1 (5 bases). This CDR3 has 15 amino acids. Trimming cost V 1 base and J 0 bases, with 10 bases left between them. Germline values: CDR1 SGHNT, CDR2 YYREEE (reference sequence). The CDR3 loop is CASSLIGGANYGYTF. CDR3 DNA: TGTGCCAGCAGCTTGATCGGGGGAGCTAACTATGGCTACACCTTC.

The chain recombines TRBV6-5 with TRBJ2-5; D is perhaps TRBD2 (6 bases). Germline CDR1 MNHEY, CDR2 SVGAGI. The ends were cut back, 6 bases at V and 1 base at J, with 15 bases in the middle. This CDR3 region has 15 residues. CDR3 region: CASSSPAGPQETQYF. CDR3 nucleotides: TGTGCCAGCAGCTCCCCGGCGGGGCCCCAAGAGACCCAGTACTTC.

V and J are TRBV11-3 and TRBJ2-1; 8 bases align to TRBD1. Germline V gives CDR1 SGHNT, CDR2 YENEEA. There are 13 residues in the CDR3. V lost 6 bases, J lost 6 bases, and 4 bases stayed unmatched. CDR3 nucleotides: TGTGCCAGCAGGCTAACAGGGGGCAATGAGCAGTTCTTC. It translates to CASRLTGGNEQFF. Looking up the rest from reference TRBV11-3 and TRBJ2-1 gives the full variable domain: EAGVVQSPRYKIIEKKQPVAFWCNPISGHNTLYWYLQNLGQGPELLIRYENEEAVDDSQLPKDRFSAERLKGVDSTLKIQPAELGDSAVYLCASRLTGGNEQFFGPGTRLTVL.

Here the CDR3 DNA reads TGCGCCAGCAGCGTACAACAGGGAACGAACACCGGGGAGCTGTTTTTT. Translated: CASSVQQGTNTGELFF. J is TRBJ2-2 and V is TRBV5-1; the D gene is possibly TRBD1 (6 bases). CDR1 is SGHRS, CDR2 YFSETQ, per germline. The CDR3 loop spans 16 amino acids. Trimming removed 4 bases from V and 0 bases from J, with 13 bases in between.

The table lists this clone with a count of one. The rearrangement uses TRBV5-6 and TRBJ1-6; 9 bases match TRBD1. Per germline, CDR1 SGHDT and CDR2 YYEEEE. The CDR3 covers 15 residues. V dropped 3 bases and J dropped 7; count of bases not matched to a gene: 5. The CDR3 here is CASSSQGARNSPLHF. The CDR3 bases are TGTGCCAGCAGCTCACAGGGGGCAAGAAATTCACCCCTCCACTTT.

The rearrangement uses TRBV5-6 and TRBJ2-7, with D perhaps matching TRBD1 (5 bases). This CDR3 comprises 14 residues. Per germline, CDR1 SGHDT and CDR2 YYEEEE. V lost 1 base, J lost 0 bases, and 8 bases lay in between. CDR3 sequence (DNA): TGTGCCAGCAGCTTGCTGGGGCCCTCCTACGAGCAGTACTTC. It encodes CASSLLGPSYEQYF.

Only a few counts were recorded for this clone. The V call is TRBV15, the J call TRBJ1-1, with D hard to call. The germline V gene has CDR1 LNHNV and CDR2 YYDKDF (reference sequence). V was pared by 9 bases and J by 3 bases, with 8 bases between. This CDR3 comprises 11 residues. CDR3 amino acids: CATQEDTEAFF. CDR3 DNA: TGTGCCACACAAGAGGACACTGAAGCTTTCTTT.

The chain is built from TRBV28 and TRBJ2-6; D gene uncertain. There are 11 residues in the CDR3. Trimming left V 7 bases short and J 2 bases short, with 0 bases between. Germline V gives CDR1 MDHEN, CDR2 SYDVKM. The CDR3 protein is CASTGANVLTF. The CDR3 DNA reads as TGTGCCAGCACTGGGGCCAACGTCCTGACTTTC.

The chain combines TRBV15 with TRBJ2-7; TRBD2 matches 8 bases. V lost 1 base, J lost 4 bases, and 6 bases stayed unmatched. The CDR3 extends over 15 amino acids. The V gene's germline CDR1 is LNHNV and CDR2 YYDKDF (reference sequence). The CDR3 DNA sequence: TGTGCCACCAGCAGAGCCGGACCGGGGGGGTACGAGCAGTACTTC. Protein product: CATSRAGPGGYEQYF.

CDR3 nucleotides: TGCGCCACCCGACAGGAACCATACAATGAGCAGTTCTTC. It specifies CATRQEPYNEQFF. The chain carries TRBV5-1 and TRBJ2-1; D may be TRBD1 (6 bases). Per the germline V gene, CDR1 is SGHRS and CDR2 is YFSETQ. The CDR3 is 13 residues long. V shed 9 bases and J shed 4 bases, with 14 bases lying between them.

The V and J genes are TRBV7-8 and TRBJ1-5, with 10 positions matching TRBD1. This CDR3 comprises 15 residues. Germline V lookup: CDR1 SGHVS, CDR2 FQNEAQ. J was trimmed by 5 bases and V by 1 base; bases with no gene match: 2. CDR3 DNA: TGTGCCAGCAGCTTAGGACAGGGGGCCCATCAGCCCCAGCATTTT. This translates into CASSLGQGAHQPQHF.